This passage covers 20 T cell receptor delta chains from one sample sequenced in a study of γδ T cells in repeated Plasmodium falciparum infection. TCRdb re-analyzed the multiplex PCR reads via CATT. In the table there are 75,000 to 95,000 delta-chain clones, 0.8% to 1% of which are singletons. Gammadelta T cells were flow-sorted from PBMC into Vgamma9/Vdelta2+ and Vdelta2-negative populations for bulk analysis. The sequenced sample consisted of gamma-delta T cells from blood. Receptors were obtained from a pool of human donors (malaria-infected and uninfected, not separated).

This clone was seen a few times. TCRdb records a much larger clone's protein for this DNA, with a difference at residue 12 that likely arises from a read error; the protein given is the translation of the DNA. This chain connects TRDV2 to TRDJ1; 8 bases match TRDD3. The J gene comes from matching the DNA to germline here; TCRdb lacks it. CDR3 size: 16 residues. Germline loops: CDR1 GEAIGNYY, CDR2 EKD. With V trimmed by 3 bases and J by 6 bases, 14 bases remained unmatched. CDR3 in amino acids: CACDEVSRDTTNKLIF. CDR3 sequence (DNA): TGTGCCTGTGACGAAGTTTCGAGGGATACGACCAATAAACTCATCTTT.

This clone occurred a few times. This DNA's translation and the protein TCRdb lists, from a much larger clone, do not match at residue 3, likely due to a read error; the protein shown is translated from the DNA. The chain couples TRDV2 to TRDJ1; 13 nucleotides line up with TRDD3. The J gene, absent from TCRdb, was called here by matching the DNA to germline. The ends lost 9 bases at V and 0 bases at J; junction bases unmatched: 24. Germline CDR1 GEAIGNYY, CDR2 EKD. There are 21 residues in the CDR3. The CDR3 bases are TGTGCCCGCCATCCTTTCCTACGCTACTGGGGGATACGGAGGTACACCGATAAACTCATCTTT. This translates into CARHPFLRYWGIRRYTDKLIF.

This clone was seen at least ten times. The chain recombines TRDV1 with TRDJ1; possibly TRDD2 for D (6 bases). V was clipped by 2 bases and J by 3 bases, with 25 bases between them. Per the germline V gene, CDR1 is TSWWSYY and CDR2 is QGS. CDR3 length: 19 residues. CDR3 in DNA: TGTGCTCTTGGGGAAAAAGGAGGTATCCTACGTACACTGTCCGATAAACTCATCTTT. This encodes CALGEKGGILRTLSDKLIF.

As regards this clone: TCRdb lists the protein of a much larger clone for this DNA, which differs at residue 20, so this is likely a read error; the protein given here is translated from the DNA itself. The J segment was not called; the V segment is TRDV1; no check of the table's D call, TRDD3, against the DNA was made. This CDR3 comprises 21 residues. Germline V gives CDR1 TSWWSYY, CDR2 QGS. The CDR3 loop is CALGAYLPSYDLWGNTDKLTF. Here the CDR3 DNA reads TGTGCTCTTGGGGCGTACCTCCCGTCCTACGACCTCTGGGGGAACACCGATAAACTCACCTTT.

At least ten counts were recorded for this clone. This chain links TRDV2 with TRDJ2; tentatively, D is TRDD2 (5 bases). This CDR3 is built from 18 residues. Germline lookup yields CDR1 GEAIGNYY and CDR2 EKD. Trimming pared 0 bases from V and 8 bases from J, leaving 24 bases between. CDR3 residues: CACDTADRPSASPAQLFF. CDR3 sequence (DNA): TGTGCCTGTGACACCGCTGATCGACCTTCAGCGTCTCCTGCACAACTCTTCTTT.

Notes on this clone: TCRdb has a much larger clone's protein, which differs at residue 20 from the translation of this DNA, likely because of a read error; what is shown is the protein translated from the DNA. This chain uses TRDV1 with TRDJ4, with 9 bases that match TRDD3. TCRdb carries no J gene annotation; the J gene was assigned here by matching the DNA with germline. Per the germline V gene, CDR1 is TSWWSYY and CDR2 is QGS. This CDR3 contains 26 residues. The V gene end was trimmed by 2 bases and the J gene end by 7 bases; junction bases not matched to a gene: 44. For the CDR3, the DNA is TGTGCTCTTGGGGAAATAAAACGTCCTACTGGATATTACTGTACGATTAAACTGGGGGAGACGTACGGCCTGATCTTT. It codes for CALGEIKRPTGYYCTIKLGETYGLIF.

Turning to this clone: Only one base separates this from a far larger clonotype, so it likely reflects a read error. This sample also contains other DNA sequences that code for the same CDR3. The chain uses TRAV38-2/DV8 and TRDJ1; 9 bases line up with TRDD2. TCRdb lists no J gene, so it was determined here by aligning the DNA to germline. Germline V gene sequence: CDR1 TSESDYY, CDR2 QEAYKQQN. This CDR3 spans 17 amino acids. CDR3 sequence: CAYRTPGLPTPLSKLIF. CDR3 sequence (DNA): TGTGCTTACAGGACCCCAGGCCTTCCTACCCCTCTATCGAAACTCATCTTT.

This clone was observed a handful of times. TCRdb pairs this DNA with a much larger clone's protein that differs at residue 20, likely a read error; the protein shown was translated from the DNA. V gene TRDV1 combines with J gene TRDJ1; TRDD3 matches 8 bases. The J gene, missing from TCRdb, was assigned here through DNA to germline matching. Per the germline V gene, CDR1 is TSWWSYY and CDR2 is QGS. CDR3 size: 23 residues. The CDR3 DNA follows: TGTGCTCTTGGGGAACTCGGTAACTCATATCGCCCCGAGGGGGATAGGGACACCGATAGACTCATCTTT. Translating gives CALGELGNSYRPEGDRDTDRLIF.

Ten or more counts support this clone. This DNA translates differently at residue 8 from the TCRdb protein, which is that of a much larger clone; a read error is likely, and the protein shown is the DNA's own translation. This CDR3 reads CACDTIRQGYEGDKLIF. Here the CDR3 DNA reads TGTGCCTGTGACACTATACGGCAGGGATACGAAGGCGATAAACTCATCTTT. The V gene is TRDV2, the J gene TRDJ1; TRDD3 matches 8 bases. Per germline, CDR1 GEAIGNYY and CDR2 EKD. CDR3 length: 17 amino acids. After removal of 1 base from V and 4 bases from J, the junction contained 13 bases not matched to a gene.

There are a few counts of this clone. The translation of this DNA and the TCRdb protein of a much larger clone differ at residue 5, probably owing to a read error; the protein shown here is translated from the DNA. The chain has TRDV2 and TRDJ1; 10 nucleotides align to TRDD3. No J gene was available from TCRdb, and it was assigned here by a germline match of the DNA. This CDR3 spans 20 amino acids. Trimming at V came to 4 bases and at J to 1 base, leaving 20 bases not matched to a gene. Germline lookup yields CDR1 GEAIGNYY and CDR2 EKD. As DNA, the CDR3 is TGTGCCTGTGAAGCCGGGCGACTGGGGGATGCCAACCACCCCACCGATAAACTCATCTTT. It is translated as CACEAGRLGDANHPTDKLIF.

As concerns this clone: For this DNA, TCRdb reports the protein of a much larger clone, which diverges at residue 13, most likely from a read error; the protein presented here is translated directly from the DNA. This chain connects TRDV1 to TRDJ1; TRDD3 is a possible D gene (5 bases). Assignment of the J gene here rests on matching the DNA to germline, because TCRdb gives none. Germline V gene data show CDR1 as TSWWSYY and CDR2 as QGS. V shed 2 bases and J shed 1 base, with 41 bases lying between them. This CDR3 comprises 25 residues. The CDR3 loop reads CALGESTEQATSCPHWYMGTDKLIF. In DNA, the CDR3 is TGTGCTCTTGGGGAAAGTACTGAACAGGCTACGTCCTGCCCTCACTGGTATATGGGCACCGATAAACTCATCTTT.

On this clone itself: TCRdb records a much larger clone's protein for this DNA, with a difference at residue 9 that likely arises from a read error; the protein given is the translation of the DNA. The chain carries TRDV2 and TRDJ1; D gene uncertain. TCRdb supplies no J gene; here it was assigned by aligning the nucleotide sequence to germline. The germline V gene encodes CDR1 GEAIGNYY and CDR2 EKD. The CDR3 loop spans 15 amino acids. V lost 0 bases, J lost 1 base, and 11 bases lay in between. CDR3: CACDTVTVSTDKLIF. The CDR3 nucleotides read TGTGCCTGTGACACCGTTACAGTGAGCACCGATAAACTCATCTTT.

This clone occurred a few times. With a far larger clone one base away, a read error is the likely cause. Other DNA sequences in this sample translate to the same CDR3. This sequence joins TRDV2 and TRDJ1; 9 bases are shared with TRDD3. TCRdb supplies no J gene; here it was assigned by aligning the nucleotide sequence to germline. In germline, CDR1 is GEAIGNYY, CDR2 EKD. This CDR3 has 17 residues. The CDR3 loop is CACDTLGDLEYTDKLIF. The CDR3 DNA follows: TGTGCCTGCGACACTCTGGGGGATCTCGAGTACACCGATAAACTCATCTTT.

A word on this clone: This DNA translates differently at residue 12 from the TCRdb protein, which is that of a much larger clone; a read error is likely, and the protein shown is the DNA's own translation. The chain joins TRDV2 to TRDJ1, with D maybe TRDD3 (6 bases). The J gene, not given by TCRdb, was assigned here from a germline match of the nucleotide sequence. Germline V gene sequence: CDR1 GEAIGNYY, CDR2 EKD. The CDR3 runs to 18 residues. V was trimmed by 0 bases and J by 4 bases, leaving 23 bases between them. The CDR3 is CACDTRFSARGSCDKLIF. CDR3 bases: TGTGCCTGTGACACCCGGTTTTCGGCGCGGGGGAGCTGCGATAAACTCATCTTT.

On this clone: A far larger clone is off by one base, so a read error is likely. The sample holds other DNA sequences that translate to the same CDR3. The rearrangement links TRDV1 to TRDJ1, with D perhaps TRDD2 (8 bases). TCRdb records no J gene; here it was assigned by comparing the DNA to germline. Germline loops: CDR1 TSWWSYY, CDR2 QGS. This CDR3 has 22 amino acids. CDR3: CALGEETSYLSWGLRYTDKLIF. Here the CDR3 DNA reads TGTGCTCTTGGGGAGGAGACTTCCTACCTGAGCTGGGGGCTTCGGTACACCGACAAACTCATCTTT.

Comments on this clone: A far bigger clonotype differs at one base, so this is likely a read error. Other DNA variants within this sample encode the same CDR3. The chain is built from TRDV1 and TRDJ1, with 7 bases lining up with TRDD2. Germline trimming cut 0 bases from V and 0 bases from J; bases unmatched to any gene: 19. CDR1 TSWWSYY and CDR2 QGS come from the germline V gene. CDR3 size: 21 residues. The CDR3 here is CALGELLPALWSYDHTDKLIF. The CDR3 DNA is TGTGCTCTTGGGGAACTCCTTCCTGCGCTCTGGAGCTACGATCACACCGATAAACTCATCTTT.

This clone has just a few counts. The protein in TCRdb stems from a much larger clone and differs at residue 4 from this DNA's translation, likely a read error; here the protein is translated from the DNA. The CDR3 spells CALDEGWVRGSLYTDKLIF. CDR3 DNA sequence: TGTGCTCTTGACGAAGGTTGGGTGAGGGGGAGCCTGTACACCGATAAACTCATCTTT. The chain couples TRDV1 to TRDJ1; D is perhaps TRDD3 (6 bases). The germline V gene encodes CDR1 TSWWSYY and CDR2 QGS. Trimming cost V 7 bases and J 0 bases, with 27 bases left between them. The CDR3 runs to 19 residues.

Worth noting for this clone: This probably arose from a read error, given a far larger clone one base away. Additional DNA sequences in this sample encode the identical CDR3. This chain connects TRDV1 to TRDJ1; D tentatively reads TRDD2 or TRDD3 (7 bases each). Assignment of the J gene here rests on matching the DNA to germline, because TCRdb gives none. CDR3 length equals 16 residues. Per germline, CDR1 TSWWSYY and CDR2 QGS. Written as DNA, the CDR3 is TGTGCCCTTGGGGATAACCTTCCTCCGGACACCGATAAACTCATCTTT. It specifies CALGDNLPPDTDKLIF.

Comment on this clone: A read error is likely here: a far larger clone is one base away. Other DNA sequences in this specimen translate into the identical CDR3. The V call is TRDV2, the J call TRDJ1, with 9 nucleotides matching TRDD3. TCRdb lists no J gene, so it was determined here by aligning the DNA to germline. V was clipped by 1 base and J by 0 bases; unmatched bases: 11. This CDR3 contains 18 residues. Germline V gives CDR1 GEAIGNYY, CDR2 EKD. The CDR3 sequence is CACDTLLGDTRYTDKLIF. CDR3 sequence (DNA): TGTGCCTGTGACACTTTACTGGGGGACACGCGGTACACCGATAAACTCATCTTT.

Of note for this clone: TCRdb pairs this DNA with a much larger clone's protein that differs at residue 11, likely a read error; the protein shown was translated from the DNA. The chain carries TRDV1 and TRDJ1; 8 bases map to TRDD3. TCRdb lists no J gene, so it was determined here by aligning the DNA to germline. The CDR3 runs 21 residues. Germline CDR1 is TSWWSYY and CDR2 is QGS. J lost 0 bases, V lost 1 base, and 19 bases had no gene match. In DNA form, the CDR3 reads TGTGCTCTTGGGGAACGGCCCTTTTTCCCACCTTTACTGGGGGACACCGATAAACTCATCTTT. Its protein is CALGERPFFPPLLGDTDKLIF.